Shown below are 5 T cell receptor beta chains from a single sample sequenced in a study of blood T cell repertoires in COVID-19. Data came from immunoSEQ multiplex PCR; TCRdb stores just in-frame clones and leaves some out. The sample includes tens of thousands of clones, approximately 78% of them seen just once. Sequencing input: peripheral blood. The receptor set was obtained from a human donor in a cohort sampled during active COVID-19.

This clone was seen a few times. The rearrangement uses TRBV24-1 and TRBJ2-5; 8 nucleotides align to TRBD1. V lost 0 bases, J lost 1 base, and 6 bases stayed unmatched. Germline CDR1 is KGHDR and CDR2 is SFDVKD. The CDR3 has 17 residues. The CDR3 is CATSDLFRGRTQETQYF. CDR3 nucleotide sequence: TGTGCCACCAGTGATTTGTTCAGGGGGCGGACCCAAGAGACCCAGTACTTC.

This clone occurred once. Other DNA variants within this sample encode the same CDR3. V is TRBV6-5 and J is TRBJ1-2; tentative D call: TRBD1 (5 bases). Trimming removed 9 bases from V and 2 bases from J, with 16 bases in between. Per the germline V gene, CDR1 is MNHEY and CDR2 is SVGAGI. The CDR3 has 14 residues. This CDR3 is CASGAASGNYGYTF. The DNA of the CDR3 is TGTGCCAGTGGTGCTGCGTCAGGGAACTATGGCTACACCTTC.

This rearrangement joins TRBV7-9 to TRBJ1-2; TRBD1 agrees at 9 bases. This CDR3 region has 18 residues. The germline CDR1 and CDR2 sequences are SEHNR and FQNEAQ (reference sequence). V shed 5 bases, J shed 1 base, and the junction held 14 bases outside the gene matches. CDR3 sequence: CASSGGPGTGLDNYGYTF. DNA for the CDR3: TGTGCCAGCAGCGGGGGACCCGGGACAGGGCTTGATAACTATGGCTACACCTTC.

This clone was recorded once. The CDR3 coding sequence is TGTGCCAGTAGTTGGGGTAGGGGGTACACTGAAGCTTTCTTT. It specifies CASSWGRGYTEAFF. This sequence joins TRBV19 and TRBJ1-1; D perhaps matches TRBD1 (6 bases). The CDR3 totals 14 residues. Germline CDR1 LNHDA, CDR2 SQIVND (reference sequence). The V end was cut by 5 bases, the J end by 3 bases, with 13 bases between.

This chain connects TRBV4-2 to TRBJ2-5; the match to TRBD1 covers 9 bases. Trimming removed 4 bases from V and 3 bases from J; junction bases left unmatched: 6. The CDR3 extends over 15 amino acids. Germline CDR1 LGHNA, CDR2 YNFKEQ. The DNA of the CDR3 is TGTGCCAGCAGCCCGCCGGGACAGGGCAAAGAGACCCAGTACTTC. Its protein product is CASSPPGQGKETQYF.